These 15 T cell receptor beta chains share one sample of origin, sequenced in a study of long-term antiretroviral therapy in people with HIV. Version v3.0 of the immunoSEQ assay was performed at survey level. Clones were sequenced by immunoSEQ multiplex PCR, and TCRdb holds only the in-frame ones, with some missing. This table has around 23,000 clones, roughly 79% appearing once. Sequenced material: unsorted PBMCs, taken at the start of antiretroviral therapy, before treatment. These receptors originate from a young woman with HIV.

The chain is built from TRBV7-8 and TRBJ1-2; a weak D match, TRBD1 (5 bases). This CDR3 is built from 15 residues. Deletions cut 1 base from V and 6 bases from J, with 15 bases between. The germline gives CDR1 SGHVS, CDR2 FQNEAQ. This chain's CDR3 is CASSLGDFGTHGYTF. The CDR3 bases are TGTGCCAGCAGCTTAGGGGACTTCGGCACGCATGGCTACACCTTC.

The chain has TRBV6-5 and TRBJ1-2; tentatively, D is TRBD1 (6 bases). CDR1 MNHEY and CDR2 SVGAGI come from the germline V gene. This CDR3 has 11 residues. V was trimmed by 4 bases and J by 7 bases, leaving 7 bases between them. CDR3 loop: CASSSGVGYTF. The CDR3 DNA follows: TGTGCCAGCAGTTCAGGGGTTGGCTACACCTTC.

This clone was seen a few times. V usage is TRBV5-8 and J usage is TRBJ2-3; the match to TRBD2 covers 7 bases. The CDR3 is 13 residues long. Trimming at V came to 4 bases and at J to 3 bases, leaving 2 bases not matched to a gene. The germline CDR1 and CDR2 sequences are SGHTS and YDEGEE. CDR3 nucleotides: TGTGCCAGCAGCCCCGGGGGGACAGATACGCAGTATTTT. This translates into CASSPGGTDTQYF.

CDR3 sequence reads: CASSRGTSHGYTF. The CDR3, as DNA: TGCGCCAGCAGCCGAGGGACGAGCCATGGCTACACCTTC. V usage is TRBV4-3 and J usage is TRBJ1-2; possible D gene TRBD1, 5 bases. V lost 4 bases to trimming and J lost 6 bases, with 12 bases between them. This CDR3 is built from 13 residues. Germline V lookup: CDR1 LGHNA, CDR2 YSLEER.

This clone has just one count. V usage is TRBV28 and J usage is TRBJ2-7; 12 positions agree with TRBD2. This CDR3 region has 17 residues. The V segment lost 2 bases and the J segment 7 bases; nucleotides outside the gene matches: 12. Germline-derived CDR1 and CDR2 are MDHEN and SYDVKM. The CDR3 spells CASSLTSWTSGAWEQYF. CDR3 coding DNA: TGTGCCAGCAGTTTAACATCCTGGACTAGCGGGGCCTGGGAGCAGTACTTC.

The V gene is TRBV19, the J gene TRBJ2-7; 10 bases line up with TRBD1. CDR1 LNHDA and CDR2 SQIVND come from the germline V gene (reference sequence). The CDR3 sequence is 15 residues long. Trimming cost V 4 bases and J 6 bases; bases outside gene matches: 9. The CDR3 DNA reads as TGTGCCAGTAGTAACCCCGTGGGACAGGGGAGCGAGCAGTACTTC. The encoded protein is CASSNPVGQGSEQYF.

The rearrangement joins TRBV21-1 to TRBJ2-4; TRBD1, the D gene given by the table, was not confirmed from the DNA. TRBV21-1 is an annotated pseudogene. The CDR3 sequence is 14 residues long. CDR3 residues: CASSKGQVKNIQYF. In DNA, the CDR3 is TGTGCCAGCAGCAAAGGGCAGGTAAAAAACATTCAGTACTTC.

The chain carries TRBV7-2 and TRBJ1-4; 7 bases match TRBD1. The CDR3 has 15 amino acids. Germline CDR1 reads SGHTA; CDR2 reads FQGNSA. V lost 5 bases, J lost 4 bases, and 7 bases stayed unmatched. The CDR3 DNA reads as TGTGCCAGCAGCGCGCAGGGGGTCGGTAATGAAAAACTGTTTTTT. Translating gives CASSAQGVGNEKLFF.

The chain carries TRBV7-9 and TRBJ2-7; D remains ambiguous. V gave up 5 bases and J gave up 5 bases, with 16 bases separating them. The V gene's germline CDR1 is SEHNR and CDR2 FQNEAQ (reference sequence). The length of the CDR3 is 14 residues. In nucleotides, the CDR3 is TGTGCCAGCAGCCCCCACCAGTCCCGGGACGAGCAGTACTTC. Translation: CASSPHQSRDEQYF.

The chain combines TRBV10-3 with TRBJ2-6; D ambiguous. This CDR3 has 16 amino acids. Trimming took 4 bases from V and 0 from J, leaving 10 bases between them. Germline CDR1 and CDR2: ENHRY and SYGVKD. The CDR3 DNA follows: TGTGCCATCAGTGCTCAGGAGAGCTCTGGGGCCAACGTCCTGACTTTC. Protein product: CAISAQESSGANVLTF.

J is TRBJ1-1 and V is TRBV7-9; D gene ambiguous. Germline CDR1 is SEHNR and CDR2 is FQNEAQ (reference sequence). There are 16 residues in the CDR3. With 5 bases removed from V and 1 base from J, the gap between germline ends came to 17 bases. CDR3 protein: CASSSPLSPGNTEAFF. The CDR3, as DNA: TGTGCCAGCAGCAGTCCTCTTTCCCCAGGGAACACTGAAGCTTTCTTT.

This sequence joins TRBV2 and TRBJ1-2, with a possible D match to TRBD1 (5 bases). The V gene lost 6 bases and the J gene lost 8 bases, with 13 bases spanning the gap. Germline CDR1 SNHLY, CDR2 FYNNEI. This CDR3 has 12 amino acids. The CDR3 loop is CASRRNRDGYTF. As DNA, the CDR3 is TGTGCCAGCAGGCGGAATAGGGACGGCTACACCTTC.

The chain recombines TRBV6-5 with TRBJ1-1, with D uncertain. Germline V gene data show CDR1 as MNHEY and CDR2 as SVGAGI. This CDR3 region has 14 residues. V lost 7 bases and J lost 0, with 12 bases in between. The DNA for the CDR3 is TGTGCCAGCAAGAGGGTTCGACTGAACACTGAAGCTTTCTTT. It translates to CASKRVRLNTEAFF.

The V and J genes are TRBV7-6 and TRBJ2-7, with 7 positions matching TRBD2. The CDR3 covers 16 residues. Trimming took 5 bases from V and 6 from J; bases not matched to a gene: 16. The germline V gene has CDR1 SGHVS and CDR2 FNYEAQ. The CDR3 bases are TGTGCCAGCAGCCCCCGGGGAGGGCGGGCGGTGAGCGAGCAGTACTTC. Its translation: CASSPRGGRAVSEQYF.

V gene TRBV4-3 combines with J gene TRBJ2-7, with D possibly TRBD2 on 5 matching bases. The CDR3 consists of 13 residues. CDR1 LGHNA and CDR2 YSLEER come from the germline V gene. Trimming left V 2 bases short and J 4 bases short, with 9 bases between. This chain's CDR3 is CASSQSLAYEQYF. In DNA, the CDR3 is TGCGCCAGCAGCCAATCCCTAGCTTACGAGCAGTACTTC.